Below, one TCR beta chain is given with its context. This clonotype came up a few times. The clone's antigen remains unknown. No base quality values were provided; no much bigger clone lies one nucleotide off. To demonstrate the VDJtools post-analysis software, the study profiled TCR beta repertoires from the peripheral blood of approximately twelve young patients with multiple sclerosis. The multiple sclerosis patients were children and adolescents between roughly 6 and 16 years of age. The record originates from a study of post-analysis software for immune sequencing data (dated by TCRdb to between 2014 and 2016). Context from the whole study: Disease courses on record covered relapsing-remitting, secondary progressive and progressive-relapsing multiple sclerosis, though some patients had no subtype annotation. A subset of samples was prepared in parallel using single-end sample barcoding, then pooled and co-amplified after Illumina adapter ligation. The patient repertoires were compared against 11 previously published healthy control repertoires obtained from donors aged roughly 6 to 26 years. Broad study findings and their caveats: Significantly lower normalized Chao1 diversity was found in multiple sclerosis patients than in controls, suggesting substantial peripheral T-cell clonal expansion. Patients showed significantly higher frequencies than controls for five TRBV segments, among them TRBV5-6, TRBV5-1 and TRBV20-1. When samples were clustered directly using the F measure, samples prepared in the same batch co-clustered strongly, which prompted a batch-effect correction. The multiple sclerosis patient group was slightly younger than the control group.

Preparation of the library involved PCR. The sequencer was an Illumina HiSeq 2500. To reduce PCR and sequencing biases, unique molecular identifiers were built into the TCR beta cDNA libraries. Approximately 500,000 cDNA molecules were obtained per 1 to 10 million input T cells, so each molecule approximated one T cell. Patient libraries were prepared and sequenced with the same protocol used for the earlier healthy control dataset. Samples belonging to the same batch were prepared together, multiplexed and sequenced on a shared HiSeq lane. As for how the authors treated the data: MIGEC handled the raw barcoded reads, throwing out single-read molecular identifier groups before consensus assembly and CDR3 extraction. Clonotype tables were post-analysed with VDJtools, and diversity was normalized by down-sampling all datasets to the smallest sample size. To correct batch-related cross-sample contamination, repertoire overlap clustering matched CDR3 amino acid sequences but not nucleotide sequences. TCRdb applied fastp at Q25 and MiXCR to the public reads, then kept only in-frame beta chains. Duplicate CDR3 protein sequences are folded into a single record with the most common DNA and genes. The V and J calls, along with clone size, are taken from TCRdb and not from the paper's own processing. The sample table holds 350,000 to 450,000 distinct CDR3 sequences, of which 39% were seen once. About 8% of the sample is taken by the ten largest.

Reading the germline V gene gives CDR1 MNHEY and CDR2 SVGAGI. There are 15 amino acids in the CDR3, from cysteine to phenylalanine inclusive. Only the CDR3 DNA is retained, 45 bases long and in frame from the first base. Here V drops 6 bases and J drops 4 bases, and the junction holds 8 bases not matched to any gene. The TCR originated in a girl aged 2-15 years with multiple sclerosis. Material for sequencing was blood. The receptor chain draws on TRBV6-5 and TRBJ2-3, with 9 middle bases fitting TRBD1. Here the CDR3 is given as CASSKTGGDADTQYF. The DNA reads TGTGCCAGCAGCAAAACAGGGGGCGATGCAGATACGCAGTATTTT.